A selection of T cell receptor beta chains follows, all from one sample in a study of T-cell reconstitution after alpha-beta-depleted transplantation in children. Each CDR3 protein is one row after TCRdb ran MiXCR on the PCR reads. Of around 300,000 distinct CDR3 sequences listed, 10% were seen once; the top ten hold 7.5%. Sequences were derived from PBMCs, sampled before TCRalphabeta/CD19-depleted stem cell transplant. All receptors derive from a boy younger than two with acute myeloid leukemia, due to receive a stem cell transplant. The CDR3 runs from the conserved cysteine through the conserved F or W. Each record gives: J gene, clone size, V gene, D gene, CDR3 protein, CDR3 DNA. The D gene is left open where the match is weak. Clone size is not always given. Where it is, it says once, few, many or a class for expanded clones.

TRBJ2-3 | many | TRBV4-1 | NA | CASGDGTDTQYF | TGCGCCAGCGGGGATGGCACAGATACGCAGTATTTT
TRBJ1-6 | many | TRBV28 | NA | CASSHTSSYNSPLHF | TGTGCCAGCAGTCACACGAGCTCCTATAATTCACCCCTCCACTTT
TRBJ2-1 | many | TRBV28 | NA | CASSYQRRAYNEQFF | TGTGCCAGCAGTTATCAGCGGAGGGCATACAATGAGCAGTTCTTC
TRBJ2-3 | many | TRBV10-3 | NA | CAISEQQRPGSGTDTQYF | TGTGCCATCAGTGAACAGCAGCGACCCGGGAGCGGCACAGATACGCAGTATTTT
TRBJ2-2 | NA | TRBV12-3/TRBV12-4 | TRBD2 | CASSCSGRETGELFF | TGTGCCAGCAGTTGTAGCGGGAGAGAGACCGGGGAGCTGTTTTTT
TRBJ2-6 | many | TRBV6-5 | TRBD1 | CASSWDRGYGANVLTF | TGTGCCAGCAGTTGGGACAGGGGGTACGGGGCCAACGTCCTGACTTTC
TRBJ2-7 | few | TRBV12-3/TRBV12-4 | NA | CASSYDSAYEQYF | TGTGCCAGCAGTTACGACAGCGCCTACGAGCAGTACTTC
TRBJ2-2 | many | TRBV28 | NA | CASTFSVEIPDGGLTGELFF | TGTGCCAGCACCTTTTCGGTCGAAATCCCCGACGGAGGACTCACCGGGGAGCTGTTTTTT
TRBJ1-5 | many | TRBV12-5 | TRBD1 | CASGPGQGNQPQHF | TGTGCTAGTGGTCCGGGACAGGGGAATCAGCCCCAGCATTTT
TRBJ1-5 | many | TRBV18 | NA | CASSGTPGNQPQHF | TGTGCCAGCTCGGGTACTCCGGGCAATCAGCCCCAGCATTTT
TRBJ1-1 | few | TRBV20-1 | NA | CSAGGNTEAFF | TGCAGTGCCGGGGGGAACACTGAAGCTTTCTTT
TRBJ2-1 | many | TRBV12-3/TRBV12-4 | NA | CASTSRGYNEQFF | TGTGCCAGCACCTCCCGGGGGTACAATGAGCAGTTCTTC
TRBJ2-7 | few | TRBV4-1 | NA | CASSQVVALKKSYEQYF | TGCGCCAGCAGCCAAGTGGTGGCTCTGAAGAAGTCCTACGAGCAGTACTTC
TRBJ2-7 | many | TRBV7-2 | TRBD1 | CASSLSTGLFHEQYF | TGTGCCAGCAGCTTATCGACAGGGTTATTCCACGAGCAGTACTTC
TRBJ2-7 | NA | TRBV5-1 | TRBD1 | CASSLAAGGYEQYF | TGCGCCAGCAGCTTGGCCGCAGGGGGCTACGAGCAGTACTTC
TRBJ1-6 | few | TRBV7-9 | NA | CASSTPRDRNSPLHF | TGTGCCAGCAGCACTCCCCGGGATCGGAATTCACCCCTCCACTTT
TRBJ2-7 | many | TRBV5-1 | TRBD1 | CASSLFGQASSYEQYF | TGCGCCAGCAGCCTATTCGGACAGGCTAGCTCCTACGAGCAGTACTTC
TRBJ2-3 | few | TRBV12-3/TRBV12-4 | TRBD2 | CASSLSGGTYTDTQYF | TGTGCCAGCAGTTTAAGCGGGGGGACCTACACAGATACGCAGTATTTT
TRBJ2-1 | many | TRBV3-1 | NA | CASSQAAANYNEQFF | TGTGCCAGCAGCCAAGCGGCAGCAAACTACAATGAGCAGTTCTTC
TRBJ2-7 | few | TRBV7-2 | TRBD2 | CASSFRTSGINEQYF | TGTGCCAGCAGCTTTCGGACTAGCGGGATAAACGAGCAGTACTTC
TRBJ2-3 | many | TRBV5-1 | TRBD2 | CASSSGLAPRDTQYF | TGCGCCAGCAGCTCGGGACTAGCGCCGCGGGATACGCAGTATTTT
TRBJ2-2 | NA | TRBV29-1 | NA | CSVGAGADTGELFF | TGCAGCGTGGGGGCGGGCGCGGACACCGGGGAGCTGTTTTTT
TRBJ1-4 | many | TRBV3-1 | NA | CASSQDYGAGGEEKLFF | TGTGCCAGCAGCCAAGATTACGGCGCAGGCGGGGAAGAAAAACTGTTTTTT
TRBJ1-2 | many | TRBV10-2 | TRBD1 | CASSPQGAGGYTF | TGCGCCAGCAGTCCGCAGGGGGCAGGTGGCTACACCTTC
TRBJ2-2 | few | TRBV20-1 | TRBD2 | CSASLAGVAGELFF | TGCAGTGCTTCTCTGGCGGGAGTGGCCGGGGAGCTGTTTTTT
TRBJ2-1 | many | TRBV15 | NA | CATSREEGGNEQFF | TGTGCCACCAGCAGAGAAGAGGGAGGCAATGAGCAGTTCTTC
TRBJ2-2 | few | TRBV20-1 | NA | CSARVRNTGELFF | TGCAGTGCTAGAGTCAGGAACACCGGGGAGCTGTTTTTT
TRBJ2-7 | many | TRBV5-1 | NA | CASSAVNSYEQYF | TGCGCCAGCAGCGCAGTAAACTCCTACGAGCAGTACTTC
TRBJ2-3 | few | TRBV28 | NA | CASFRLVDTQYF | TGTGCCAGCTTTCGACTAGTGGATACGCAGTATTTT
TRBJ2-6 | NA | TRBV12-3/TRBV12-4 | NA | CASSFFGRPSGANVLTF | TGTGCCAGCAGTTTCTTCGGGCGTCCCTCTGGGGCCAACGTCCTGACTTTC
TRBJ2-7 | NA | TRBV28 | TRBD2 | CATLLAGSSEQYF | TGTGCCACCCTGCTAGCGGGTAGCTCCGAGCAGTACTTC
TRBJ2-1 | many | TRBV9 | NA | CASSPGGQSSYNEQFF | TGTGCCAGCAGCCCTGGTGGACAGTCCTCCTACAATGAGCAGTTCTTC
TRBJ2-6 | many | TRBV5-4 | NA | CASSQEAISGANVLTF | TGTGCCAGCAGTCAGGAGGCTATCTCTGGGGCCAACGTCCTGACTTTC
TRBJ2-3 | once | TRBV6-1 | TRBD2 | CASKCTWSGLAGGISTDTQYF | TGTGCCAGCAAGTGCACCTGGTCTGGGCTAGCGGGGGGGATAAGCACAGATACGCAGTATTTT
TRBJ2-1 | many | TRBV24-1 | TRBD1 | CATSDPGGLSSYNEQFF | TGTGCCACCAGTGATCCAGGGGGCCTGAGCTCCTACAATGAGCAGTTCTTC
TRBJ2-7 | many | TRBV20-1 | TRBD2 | CSAASLAGKGEQYF | TGCAGTGCCGCATCTTTAGCGGGAAAGGGCGAGCAGTACTTC
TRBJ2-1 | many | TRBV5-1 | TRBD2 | CASSLARLAGGYNEQFF | TGCGCCAGCAGCTTGGCCAGGCTAGCGGGAGGGTACAATGAGCAGTTCTTC
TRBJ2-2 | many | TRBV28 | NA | CASSLLNTGELFF | TGCGCCAGCAGCCTATTGAACACCGGGGAGCTGTTTTTT
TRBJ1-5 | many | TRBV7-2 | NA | CASSPALHNQPQHF | TGTGCCAGCAGCCCCGCACTACACAATCAGCCCCAGCATTTT
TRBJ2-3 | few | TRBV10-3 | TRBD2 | CASSGRSLAGITDTQYF | TGTGCCAGCAGTGGTCGCTCACTAGCGGGGATCACAGATACGCAGTATTTT
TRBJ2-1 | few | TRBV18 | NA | CASSPLGTRGNEQFF | TGTGCCAGCTCACCACTTGGGACCCGGGGGAATGAGCAGTTCTTC
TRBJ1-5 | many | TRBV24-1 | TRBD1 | CATSDLDREFNQPQHF | TGTGCCACCAGTGACTTGGACAGGGAGTTCAATCAGCCCCAGCATTTT
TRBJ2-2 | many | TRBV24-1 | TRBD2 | CASPLAGGPAGELFF | TGTGCCAGCCCTCTAGCGGGGGGGCCTGCCGGGGAGCTGTTTTTT
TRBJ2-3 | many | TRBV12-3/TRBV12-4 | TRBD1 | CASSYRDRVPDTQYF | TGTGCCAGCAGTTACCGGGACAGGGTCCCAGATACGCAGTATTTT
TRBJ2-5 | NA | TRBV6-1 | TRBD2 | CASNAGTSGTARETQYF | TGTGCCAGCAATGCAGGGACTAGCGGGACCGCCAGGGAGACCCAGTACTTC
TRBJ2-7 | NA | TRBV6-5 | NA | CASSYSRGGPYWERYF | TGTGCCAGCAGTTACTCGAGGGGGGGTCCCTACTGGGAGCGGTACTTC
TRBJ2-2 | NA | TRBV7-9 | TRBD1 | CASSRPGTGATGELFF | TGTGCCAGCAGTCGCCCCGGGACAGGAGCCACCGGGGAGCTGTTTTTT
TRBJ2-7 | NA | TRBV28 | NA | CASSPHRRFYEQYF | TGTGCCAGCAGCCCCCATCGGAGATTCTACGAGCAGTACTTC
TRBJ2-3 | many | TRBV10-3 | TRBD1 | CAMRQGGPADTQYF | TGTGCCATGCGACAGGGGGGGCCCGCAGATACGCAGTATTTT
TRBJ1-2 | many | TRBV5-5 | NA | CASSLVRDPRGGYTF | TGTGCCAGCAGCTTGGTCCGGGACCCGAGGGGCGGCTACACCTTC
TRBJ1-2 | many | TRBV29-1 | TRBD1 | CSVVTGGAGGYTF | TGCAGCGTTGTCACAGGGGGCGCGGGTGGCTACACCTTC
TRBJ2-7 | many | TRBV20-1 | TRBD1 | CSARDLGPGQGTYEQYF | TGCAGTGCTAGAGATTTAGGTCCGGGACAGGGGACCTACGAGCAGTACTTC
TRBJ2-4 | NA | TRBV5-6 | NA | CASSPGPGNRLQYF | TGTGCCAGCAGCCCCGGGCCAGGGAATAGGCTTCAGTACTTC
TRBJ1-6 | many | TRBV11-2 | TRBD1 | CASSLVQGKGSPLHF | TGTGCCAGCAGCTTAGTACAGGGGAAGGGTTCACCCCTCCACTTT